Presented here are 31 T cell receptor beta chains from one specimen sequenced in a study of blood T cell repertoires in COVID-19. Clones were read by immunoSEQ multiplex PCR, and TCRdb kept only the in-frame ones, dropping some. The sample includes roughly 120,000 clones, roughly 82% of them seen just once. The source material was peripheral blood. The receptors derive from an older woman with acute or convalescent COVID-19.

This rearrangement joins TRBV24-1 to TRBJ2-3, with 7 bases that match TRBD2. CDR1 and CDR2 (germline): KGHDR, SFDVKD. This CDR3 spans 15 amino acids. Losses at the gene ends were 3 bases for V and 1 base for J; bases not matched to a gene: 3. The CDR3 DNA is TGTGCCACCAGTGATCTAAGCGGGGGCACAGATACGCAGTATTTT. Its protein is CATSDLSGGTDTQYF.

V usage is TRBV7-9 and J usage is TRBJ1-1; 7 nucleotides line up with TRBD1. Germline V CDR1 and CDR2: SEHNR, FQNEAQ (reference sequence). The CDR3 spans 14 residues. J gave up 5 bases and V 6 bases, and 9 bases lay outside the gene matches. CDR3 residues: CASSRNSQGTEAFF. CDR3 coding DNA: TGTGCCAGCAGTCGTAATTCACAGGGGACTGAAGCTTTCTTT.

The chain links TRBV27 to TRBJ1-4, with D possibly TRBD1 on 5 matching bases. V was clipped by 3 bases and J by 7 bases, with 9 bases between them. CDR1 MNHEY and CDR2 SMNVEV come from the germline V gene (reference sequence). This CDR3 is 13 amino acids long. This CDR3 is CASSLSGFEKLFF. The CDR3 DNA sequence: TGTGCCAGCAGTTTGTCAGGGTTTGAAAAACTGTTTTTT.

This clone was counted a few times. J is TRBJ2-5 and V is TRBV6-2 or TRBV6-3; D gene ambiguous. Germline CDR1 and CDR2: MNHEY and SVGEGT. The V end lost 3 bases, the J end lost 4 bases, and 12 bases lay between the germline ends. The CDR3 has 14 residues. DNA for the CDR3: TGTGCCAGCAGTTATTTAGGATCGGGAGAGACCCAGTACTTC. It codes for CASSYLGSGETQYF.

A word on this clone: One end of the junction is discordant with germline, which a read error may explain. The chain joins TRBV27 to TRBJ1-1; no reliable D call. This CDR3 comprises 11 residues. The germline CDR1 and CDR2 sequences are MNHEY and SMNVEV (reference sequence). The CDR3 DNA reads TGTGCCAGAGACGACAACATTGAAGCTTTCTTT. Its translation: CARDDNIEAFF.

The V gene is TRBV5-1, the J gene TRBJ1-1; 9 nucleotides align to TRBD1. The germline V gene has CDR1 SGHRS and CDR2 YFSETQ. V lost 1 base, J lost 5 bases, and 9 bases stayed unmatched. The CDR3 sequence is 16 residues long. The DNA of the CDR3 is TGCGCCAGCAGCTTGCAGGGGGGACAGGGCGGGACTGAAGCTTTCTTT. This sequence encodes CASSLQGGQGGTEAFF. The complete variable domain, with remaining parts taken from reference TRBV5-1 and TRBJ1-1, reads KAGVTQTPRYLIKTRGQQVTLSCSPISGHRSVSWYQQTPGQGLQFLFEYFSETQRNKGNFPGRFSGRQFSNSRSEMNVSTLELGDSALYLCASSLQGGQGGTEAFFGQGTRLTVV.

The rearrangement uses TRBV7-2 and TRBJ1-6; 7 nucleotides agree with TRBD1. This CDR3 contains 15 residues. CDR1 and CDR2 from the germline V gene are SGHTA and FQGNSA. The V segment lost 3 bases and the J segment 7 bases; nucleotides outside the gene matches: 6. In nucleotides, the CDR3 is TGTGCCAGCAGCTTCTCCGGGACAGTGAATTCACCCCTCCACTTT. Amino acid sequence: CASSFSGTVNSPLHF.

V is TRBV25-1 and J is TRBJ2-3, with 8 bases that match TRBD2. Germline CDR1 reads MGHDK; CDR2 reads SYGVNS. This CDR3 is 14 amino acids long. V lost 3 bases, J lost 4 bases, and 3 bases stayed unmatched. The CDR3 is CASSDLGGADTQYF. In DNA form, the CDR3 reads TGTGCCAGCAGTGATCTCGGGGGGGCAGATACGCAGTATTTT. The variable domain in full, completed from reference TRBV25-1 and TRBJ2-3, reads EADIYQTPRYLVIGTGKKITLECSQTMGHDKMYWYQQDPGMELHLIHYSYGVNSTEKGDLSSESTVSRIRTEHFPLTLESARPSHTSQYLCASSDLGGADTQYFGPGTRLTVL.

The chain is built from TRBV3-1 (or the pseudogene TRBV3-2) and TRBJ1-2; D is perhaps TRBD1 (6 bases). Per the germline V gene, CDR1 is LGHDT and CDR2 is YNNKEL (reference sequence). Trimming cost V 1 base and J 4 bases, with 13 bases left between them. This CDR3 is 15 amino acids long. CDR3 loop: CASSQVIGGAYGYTF. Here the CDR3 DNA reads TGTGCCAGCAGCCAAGTAATTGGGGGGGCCTATGGCTACACCTTC.

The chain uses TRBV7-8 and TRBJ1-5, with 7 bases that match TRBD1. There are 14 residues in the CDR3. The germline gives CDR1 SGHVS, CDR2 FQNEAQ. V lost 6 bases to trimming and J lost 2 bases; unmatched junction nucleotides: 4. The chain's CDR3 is CASRRQGGNQPQHF. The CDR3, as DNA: TGTGCCAGCAGGCGACAGGGTGGCAATCAGCCCCAGCATTTT.

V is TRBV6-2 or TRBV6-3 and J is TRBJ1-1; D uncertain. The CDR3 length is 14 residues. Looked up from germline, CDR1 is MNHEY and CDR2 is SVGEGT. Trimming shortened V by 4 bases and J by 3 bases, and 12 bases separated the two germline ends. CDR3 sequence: CASSSNPGDTEAFF. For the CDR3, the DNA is TGTGCCAGCAGTTCGAACCCGGGAGACACTGAAGCTTTCTTT.

CDR3 region: CATSRGRGDTQYF. CDR3 nucleotide sequence: TGTGCCACCAGCAGAGGTAGGGGAGATACGCAGTATTTT. V and J are TRBV15 and TRBJ2-3; D might be TRBD1 (5 bases). Per germline, CDR1 LNHNV and CDR2 YYDKDF (reference sequence). The CDR3 is 13 amino acids. V lost 1 base and J lost 5, with 7 bases in between. Supplemented by reference TRBV15 and TRBJ2-3, the full variable domain reads DAMVIQNPRYQVTQFGKPVTLSCSQTLNHNVMYWYQQKSSQAPKLLFHYYDKDFNNEADTPDNFQSRRPNTSFCFLDIRSPGLGDTAMYLCATSRGRGDTQYFGPGTRLTVL.

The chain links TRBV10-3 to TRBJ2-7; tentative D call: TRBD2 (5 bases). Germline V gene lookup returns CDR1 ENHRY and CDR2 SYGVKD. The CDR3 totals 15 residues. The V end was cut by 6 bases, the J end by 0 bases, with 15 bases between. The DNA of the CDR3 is TGTGCCATCAGCCCGATACTAGGGAGCTCCTACGAGCAGTACTTC. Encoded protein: CAISPILGSSYEQYF.

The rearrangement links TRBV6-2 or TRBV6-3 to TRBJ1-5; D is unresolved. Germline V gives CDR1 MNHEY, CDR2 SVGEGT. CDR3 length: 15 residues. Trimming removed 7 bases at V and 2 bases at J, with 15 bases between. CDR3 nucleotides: TGTGCCAGCACCCCCGGGGATAGGGGCAATCAGCCCCAGCATTTT. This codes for CASTPGDRGNQPQHF.

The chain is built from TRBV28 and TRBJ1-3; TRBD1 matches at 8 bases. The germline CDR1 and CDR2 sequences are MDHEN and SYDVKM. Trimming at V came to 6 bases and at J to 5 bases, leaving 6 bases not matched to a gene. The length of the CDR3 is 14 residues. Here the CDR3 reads CASSTGGTRNTIYF. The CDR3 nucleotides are TGTGCCAGCAGCACAGGGGGAACGCGAAACACCATATATTTT.

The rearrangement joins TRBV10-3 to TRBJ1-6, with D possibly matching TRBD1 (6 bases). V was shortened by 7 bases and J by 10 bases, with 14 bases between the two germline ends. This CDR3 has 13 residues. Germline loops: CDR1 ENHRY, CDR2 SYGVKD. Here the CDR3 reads CAINPGGESPLHF. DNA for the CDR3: TGTGCCATCAATCCTGGGGGCGAATCACCCCTCCACTTT.

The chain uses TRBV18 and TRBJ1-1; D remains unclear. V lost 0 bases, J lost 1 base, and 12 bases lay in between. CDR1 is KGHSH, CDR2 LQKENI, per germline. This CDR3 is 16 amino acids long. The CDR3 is CASSPPSGLRNTEAFF. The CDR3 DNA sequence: TGTGCCAGCTCACCACCGTCAGGACTAAGGAACACTGAAGCTTTCTTT.

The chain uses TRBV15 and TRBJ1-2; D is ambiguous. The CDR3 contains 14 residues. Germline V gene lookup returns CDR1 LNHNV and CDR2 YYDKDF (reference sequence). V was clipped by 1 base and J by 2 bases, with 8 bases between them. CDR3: CATSRGVENYGYTF. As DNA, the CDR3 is TGTGCCACCAGCAGAGGAGTGGAGAACTATGGCTACACCTTC.

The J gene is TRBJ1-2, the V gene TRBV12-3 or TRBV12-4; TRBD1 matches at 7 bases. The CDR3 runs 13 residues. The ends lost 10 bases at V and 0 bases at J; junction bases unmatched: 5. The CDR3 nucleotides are TGTGCCACAAGGGACAGAACTAACTATGGCTACACCTTC. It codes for CATRDRTNYGYTF.

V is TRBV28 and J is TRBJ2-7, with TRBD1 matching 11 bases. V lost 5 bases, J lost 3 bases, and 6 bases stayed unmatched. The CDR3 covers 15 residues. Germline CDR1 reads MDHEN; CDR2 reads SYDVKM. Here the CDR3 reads CASSPAGTGGYEQYF. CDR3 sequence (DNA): TGTGCCAGCAGTCCCGCCGGGACAGGGGGCTACGAGCAGTACTTC.

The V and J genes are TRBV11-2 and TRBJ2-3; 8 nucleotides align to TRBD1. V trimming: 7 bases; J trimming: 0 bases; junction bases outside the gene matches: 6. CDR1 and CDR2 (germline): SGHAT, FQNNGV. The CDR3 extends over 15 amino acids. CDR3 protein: CASTKTGGSTDTQYF. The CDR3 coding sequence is TGTGCCAGCACCAAAACAGGGGGTAGCACAGATACGCAGTATTTT.

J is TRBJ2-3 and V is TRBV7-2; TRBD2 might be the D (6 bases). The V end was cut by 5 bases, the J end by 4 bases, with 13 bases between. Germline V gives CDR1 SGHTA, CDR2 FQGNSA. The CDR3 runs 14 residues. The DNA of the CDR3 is TGTGCCAGCAGCCTGGTGGGGGGTCCAGATACGCAGTATTTT. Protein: CASSLVGGPDTQYF.

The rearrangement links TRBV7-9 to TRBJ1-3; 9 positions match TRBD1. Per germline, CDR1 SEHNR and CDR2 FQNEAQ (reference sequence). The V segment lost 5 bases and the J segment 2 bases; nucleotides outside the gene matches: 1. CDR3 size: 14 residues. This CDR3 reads CASSRQGAGNTIYF. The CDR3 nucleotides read TGTGCCAGCAGCCGACAGGGGGCTGGAAACACCATATATTTT.

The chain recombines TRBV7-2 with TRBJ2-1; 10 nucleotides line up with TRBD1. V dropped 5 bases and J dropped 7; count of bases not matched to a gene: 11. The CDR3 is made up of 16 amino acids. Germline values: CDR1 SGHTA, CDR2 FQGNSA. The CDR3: CASSPDRGLSGNEQFF. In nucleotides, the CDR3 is TGTGCCAGCAGCCCCGACAGGGGGCTAAGTGGGAATGAGCAGTTCTTC.

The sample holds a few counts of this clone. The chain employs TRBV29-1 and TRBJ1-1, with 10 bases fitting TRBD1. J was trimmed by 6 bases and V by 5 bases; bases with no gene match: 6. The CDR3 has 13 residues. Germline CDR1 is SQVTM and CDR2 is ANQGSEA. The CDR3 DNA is TGCAGCGTTAAAGGACAGGGGGTCTCTGAAGCTTTCTTT. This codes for CSVKGQGVSEAFF.

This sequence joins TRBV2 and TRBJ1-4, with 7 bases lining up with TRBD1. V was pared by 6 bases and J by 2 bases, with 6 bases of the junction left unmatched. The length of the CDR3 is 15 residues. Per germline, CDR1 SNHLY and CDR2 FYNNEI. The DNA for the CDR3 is TGTGCCAGCAGCGCCACAGGGGCCACTAATGAAAAACTGTTTTTT. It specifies CASSATGATNEKLFF.

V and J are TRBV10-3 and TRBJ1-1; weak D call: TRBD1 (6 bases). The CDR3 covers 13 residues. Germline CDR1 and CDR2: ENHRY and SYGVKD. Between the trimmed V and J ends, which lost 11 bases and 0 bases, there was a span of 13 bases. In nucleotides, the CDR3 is TGTGCCGTCCGACAGGATGTGAACACTGAAGCTTTCTTT. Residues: CAVRQDVNTEAFF.

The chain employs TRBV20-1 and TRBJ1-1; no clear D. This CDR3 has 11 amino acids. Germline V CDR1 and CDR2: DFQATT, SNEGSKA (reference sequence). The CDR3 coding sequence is TGCGGAACGACACAAGGTACTGAAGCTTTCTTT. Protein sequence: CGTTQGTEAFF.

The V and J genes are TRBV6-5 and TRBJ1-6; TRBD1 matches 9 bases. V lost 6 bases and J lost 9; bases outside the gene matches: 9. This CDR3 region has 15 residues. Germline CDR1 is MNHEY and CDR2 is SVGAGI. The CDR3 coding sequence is TGTGCCAGCAGGGGGGGACAGGGAGTAAGTTCACCCCTCCACTTT. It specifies CASRGGQGVSSPLHF.

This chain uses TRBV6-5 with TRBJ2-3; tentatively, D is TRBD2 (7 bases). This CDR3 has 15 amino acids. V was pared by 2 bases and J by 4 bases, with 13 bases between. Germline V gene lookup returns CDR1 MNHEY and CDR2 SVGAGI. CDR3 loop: CASSYGGAWADTQYF. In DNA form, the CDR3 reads TGTGCCAGCAGTTACGGGGGGGCGTGGGCAGATACGCAGTATTTT.

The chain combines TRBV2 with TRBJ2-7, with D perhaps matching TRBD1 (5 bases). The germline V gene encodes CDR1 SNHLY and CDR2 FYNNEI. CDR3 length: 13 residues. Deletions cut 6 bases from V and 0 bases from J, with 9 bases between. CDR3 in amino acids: CASRADSSYEQYF. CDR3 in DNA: TGTGCCAGCAGGGCTGACAGCTCCTACGAGCAGTACTTC.